This T cell receptor (beta chain) was identified in a study of cytomegalovirus exposure and HLA in healthy donors. Study observations and caveats: Most of the CMV-associated TCR beta chains (in a later analysis) appeared to be HLA-restricted.

The PCR was carried out with 60 Vbeta primers and 13 Jbeta primers. The repertoire was sequenced with immunoSEQ multiplex PCR; TCRdb's copy has only in-frame clones and lacks some. The table has a few hundred thousand clones, about three quarters seen once. To note about this clone: Its antigen is still unknown.

The material sequenced was PBMCs. This clonotype was obtained from a man aged 40-49 years in good health and CMV-seronegative.

CDR3 sequence reads: CASSQVFVETQYF. The CDR3 DNA follows: TGCGCCAGCAGCCAAGTTTTCGTGGAGACCCAGTACTTC. The V call is TRBV4-1, the J call TRBJ2-5, with D uncertain. Germline-derived CDR1 and CDR2 are MGHRA and YSYEKL. CDR3 length equals 13 residues. V dropped 1 base and J dropped 5 bases, with 8 bases sitting between them.